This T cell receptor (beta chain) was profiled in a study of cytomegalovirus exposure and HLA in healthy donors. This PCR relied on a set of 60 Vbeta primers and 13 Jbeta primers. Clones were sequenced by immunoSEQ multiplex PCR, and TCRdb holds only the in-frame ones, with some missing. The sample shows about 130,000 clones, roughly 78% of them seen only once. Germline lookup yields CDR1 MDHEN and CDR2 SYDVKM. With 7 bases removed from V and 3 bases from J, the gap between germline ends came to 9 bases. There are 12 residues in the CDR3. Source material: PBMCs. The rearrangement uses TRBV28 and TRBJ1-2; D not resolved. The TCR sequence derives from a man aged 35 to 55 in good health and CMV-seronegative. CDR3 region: CASKTRDYGYTF. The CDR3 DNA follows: TGTGCCAGCAAGACCCGGGACTATGGCTACACCTTC.